The sequence of this T cell receptor beta chain was determined in a study of T cell changes during pregnancy in multiple sclerosis. V trimming: 1 base; J trimming: 2 bases; junction bases outside the gene matches: 1. The CDR3 spans 14 residues. CDR1 and CDR2 from the germline V gene are LNHDA and SQIVND (reference sequence). Clones were sequenced by immunoSEQ multiplex PCR, and TCRdb holds only the in-frame ones, with some missing. The profile shows approximately 57,000 clones, about 91% of them singletons. This sequence joins TRBV19 and TRBJ2-7; TRBD2 agrees at 8 bases. This specimen was CD4+ T cells from peripheral blood mononuclear cells, taken in the second trimester of pregnancy. The clonotype comes from a female donor with multiple sclerosis, enrolled in a pregnancy study. CDR3 loop: CASSIVAGTYEQYF. The CDR3 DNA reads as TGTGCCAGTAGTATAGTAGCGGGAACCTACGAGCAGTACTTC.